The T cell receptor beta chain under discussion was sequenced for a study of regulatory T cells in long-lasting Graves disease. This clonotype was seen a few times. A far more abundant clone sits one base away, making this likely a read error. V was pared by 4 bases and J by 7 bases, with 9 bases of the junction left unmatched. There are 13 residues in the CDR3. Germline loops: CDR1 DFQATT, CDR2 SNEGSKA (reference sequence). Assembly of TCR beta libraries relied on iRepertoire HTBI primers together with Arm-PCR of CDR3 regions. TCRdb reprocessed the multiplex PCR reads with MiXCR, giving one entry per CDR3 protein. This sample has around 450,000 distinct CDR3 sequences, with just under 15% found just once. Specified time point: newly diagnosed GD, antithyroid drugs for less than 3 months. RNA from PBMCs was the source of the TCR library. Patients came from an endocrinology department in Xi'an, China.

The sample was also reused in another study, on T cells in Graves' hyperthyroidism and ophthalmopathy. That source adds: An initial round of RT-PCR targeting the TCR CDR3 relied on the HTBI primer set. Most thyroid clonotypes expanded above 0.001 were also detected in blood.

The origin of this receptor is a woman in her twenties or thirties with Graves disease. The chain combines TRBV20-1 with TRBJ2-7; TRBD2 agrees at 8 bases. This material consisted of peripheral blood mononuclear cells (PBMCs), taken at new diagnosis, from a patient treated with antithyroid drugs. The DNA of the CDR3 is TGCAGTGCTAATTCGGGACTAGGAGGTGAGCAGTACTTC. Translated: CSANSGLGGEQYF.